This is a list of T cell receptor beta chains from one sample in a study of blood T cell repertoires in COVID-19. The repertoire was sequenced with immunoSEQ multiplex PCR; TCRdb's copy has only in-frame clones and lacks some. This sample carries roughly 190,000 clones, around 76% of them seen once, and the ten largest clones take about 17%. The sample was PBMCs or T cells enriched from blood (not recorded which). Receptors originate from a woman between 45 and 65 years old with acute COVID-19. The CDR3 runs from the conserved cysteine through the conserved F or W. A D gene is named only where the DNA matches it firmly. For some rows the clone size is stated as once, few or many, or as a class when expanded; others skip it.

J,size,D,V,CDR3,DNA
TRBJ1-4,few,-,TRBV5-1,CASSSEVRALNEKLFF,TGCGCCAGCAGCTCCGAGGTCAGGGCCCTTAATGAAAAACTGTTTTTT
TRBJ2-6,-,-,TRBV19,CATSTSSSGANVLTF,TGTGCCACCTCTACTAGTAGCTCTGGGGCCAACGTCCTGACTTTC
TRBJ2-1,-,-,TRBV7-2,CASSSAGSIYNEQFF,TGTGCCAGCAGCTCCGCAGGTTCTATCTACAATGAGCAGTTCTTC
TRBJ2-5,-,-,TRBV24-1,CATSDLEGETQYF,TGTGCCACCAGTGATTTGGAGGGAGAGACCCAGTACTTC
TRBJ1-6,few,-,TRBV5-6,CASKLTGLYNSPLHF,TGTGCCAGCAAACTAACAGGCCTATATAATTCACCCCTCCACTTT
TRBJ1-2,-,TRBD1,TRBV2,CASSGDRDQNGYTF,TGTGCCAGCAGTGGGGACAGGGACCAAAATGGCTACACCTTC
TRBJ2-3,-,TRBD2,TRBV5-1,CASSFGLAGASSTDTQYF,TGCGCCAGCAGCTTTGGGCTAGCGGGGGCCTCTAGCACAGATACGCAGTATTTT
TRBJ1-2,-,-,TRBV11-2,CASSPDRSIGYTF,TGTGCCAGCAGTCCTGACAGGTCAATTGGCTACACCTTC
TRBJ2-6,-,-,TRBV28,CASSTETGLSGANVLTF,TGTGCCAGCAGTACGGAGACAGGCCTCTCTGGGGCCAACGTCCTGACTTTC
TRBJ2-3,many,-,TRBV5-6,CASSGGATSTDTQYF,TGTGCCAGCAGCGGTGGGGCAACTAGCACAGATACGCAGTATTTT
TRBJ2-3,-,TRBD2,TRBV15,CATSPFAGGPVDTQYF,TGTGCCACCAGCCCCTTCGCGGGGGGGCCGGTAGATACGCAGTATTTT
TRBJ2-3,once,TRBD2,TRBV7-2,CASSLVFAGGRADTQYF,TGTGCCAGCAGCTTAGTTTTCGCGGGGGGGCGGGCAGATACGCAGTATTTT
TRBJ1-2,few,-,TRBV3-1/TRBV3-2,CASTPQLAYYGYTF,TGTGCCAGCACACCACAGCTAGCCTACTATGGCTACACCTTC
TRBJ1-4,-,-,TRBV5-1,CASRSTSATNEKLFF,TGCGCCAGCAGGTCGACTTCGGCAACTAATGAAAAACTGTTTTTT
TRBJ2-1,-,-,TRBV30,CAWSLANEQFF,TGTGCCTGGAGTCTGGCCAATGAGCAGTTCTTC
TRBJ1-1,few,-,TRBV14,CASSLRGRGRGSEAFF,TGTGCCAGCAGCCTAAGAGGCCGGGGGAGGGGGTCTGAAGCTTTCTTT
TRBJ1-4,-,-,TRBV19,CASSIRAEDEKLFF,TGTGCCAGTAGTATCCGGGCGGAGGATGAAAAACTGTTTTTT